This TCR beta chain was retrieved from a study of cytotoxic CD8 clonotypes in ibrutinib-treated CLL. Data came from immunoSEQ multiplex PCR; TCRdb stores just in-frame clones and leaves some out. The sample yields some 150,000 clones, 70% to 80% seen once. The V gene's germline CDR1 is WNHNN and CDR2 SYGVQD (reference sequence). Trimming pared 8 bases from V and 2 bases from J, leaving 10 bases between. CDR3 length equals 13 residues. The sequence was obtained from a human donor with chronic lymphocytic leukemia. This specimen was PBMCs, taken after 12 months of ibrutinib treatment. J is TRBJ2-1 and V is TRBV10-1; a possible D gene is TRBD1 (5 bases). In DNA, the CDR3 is TGCGCCAGCGGGGCGCAGACCTACAATGAGCAGTTCTTC. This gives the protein CASGAQTYNEQFF.